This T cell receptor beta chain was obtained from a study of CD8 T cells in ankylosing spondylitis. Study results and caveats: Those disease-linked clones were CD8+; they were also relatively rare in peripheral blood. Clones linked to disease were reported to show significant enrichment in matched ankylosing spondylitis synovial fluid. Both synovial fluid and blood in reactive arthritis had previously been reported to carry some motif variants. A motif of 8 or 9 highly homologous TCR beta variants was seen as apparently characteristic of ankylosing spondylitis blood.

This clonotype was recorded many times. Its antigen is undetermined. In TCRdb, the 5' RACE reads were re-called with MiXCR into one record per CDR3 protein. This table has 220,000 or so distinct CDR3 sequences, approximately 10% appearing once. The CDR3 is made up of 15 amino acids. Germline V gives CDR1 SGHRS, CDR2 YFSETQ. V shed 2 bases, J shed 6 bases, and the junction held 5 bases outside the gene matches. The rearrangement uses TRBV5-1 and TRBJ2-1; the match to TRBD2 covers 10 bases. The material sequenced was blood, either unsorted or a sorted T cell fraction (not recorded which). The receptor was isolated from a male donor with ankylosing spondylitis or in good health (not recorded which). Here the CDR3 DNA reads TGCGCCAGCAGCTTTGGTAGCGGGGGGATCAATGAGCAGTTCTTC. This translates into CASSFGSGGINEQFF. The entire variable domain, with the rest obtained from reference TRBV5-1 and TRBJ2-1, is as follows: KAGVTQTPRYLIKTRGQQVTLSCSPISGHRSVSWYQQTPGQGLQFLFEYFSETQRNKGNFPGRFSGRQFSNSRSEMNVSTLELGDSALYLCASSFGSGGINEQFFGPGTRLTVL.